The T cell receptor (beta chain) described here comes from a study of Ad26.COV2.S vaccination and SARS-CoV-2 variants. Study as a whole: The study gave Ad26.COV2.S intramuscularly, once or twice 56 days apart. Notes on the study in general: Those who received vaccine or placebo ended up with similar non-spike TCR breadth.

The assay was immunoSEQ multiplex PCR, and TCRdb's table has in-frame clones only and misses some. The table has about 680,000 clones, 89% seen once. This clone has a single count. The antigen remains undetermined. As for treatment: around 19 received Ad26.COV2.S at low or high dose, single or two shots; about 5 received placebo; per-sample allocation not given. At day 63 after the first vaccine or placebo injection, samples were drawn. V was pared by 4 bases and J by 10 bases, with 14 bases between. The CDR3 spans 13 residues. Germline values: CDR1 ENHRY, CDR2 SYGVKD. This TCR came from a person aged 18 to 59 who received the Ad26.COV2.S COVID-19 vaccine or a placebo. The V gene is TRBV10-3, the J gene TRBJ2-1, with D perhaps matching TRBD1 or TRBD2 (5 bases each). This material consisted of peripheral blood, taken in a trial of Ad26.COV2.S vaccine versus placebo. CDR3 nucleotide sequence: TGTGCCATCAGTGCCGAGGAGAGGGGCGAGCAGTTCTTC. Protein: CAISAEERGEQFF.